The T cell receptor (beta chain) described here comes from a study of blood T cell repertoires in COVID-19. Across the whole study: Some COVID-19 samples were acute and others convalescent; all came from the United States, Italy and Spain.

Enrolment of Seattle patients took place during active infection, and they were followed longitudinally. The data were produced by immunoSEQ multiplex PCR, yet TCRdb's version contains in-frame clones alone and is incomplete. The sample contains 150,000 to 250,000 clones, roughly 80% of which appear only once. This CDR3 region has 14 residues. The V segment lost 3 bases and the J segment 5 bases; nucleotides outside the gene matches: 6. Germline loops: CDR1 SGHDT, CDR2 YYEEEE. V and J are TRBV5-6 and TRBJ1-2, with 8 bases fitting TRBD1. The sequence was obtained from a woman in her thirties or forties with COVID-19, enrolled during active disease. The sequenced sample was peripheral blood. The CDR3 DNA reads as TGTGCCAGCAGCTCATCAGGGGGCTCATATGGCTACACCTTC. Protein product: CASSSSGGSYGYTF.